The present T cell receptor (beta chain) was sequenced within a study of STAT5B mutations in CD4+ large granular lymphocyte leukemia. About the research overall: Among healthy controls, a particular HLA allele went with more CDR3 'QG' motifs.

Trimming removed 2 bases from V and 5 bases from J; junction bases left unmatched: 5. This CDR3 contains 14 residues. Germline CDR1 is GTSNPN and CDR2 is SVGIG (reference sequence). Here immunoSEQ multiplex PCR was the method, and the copy in TCRdb shows in-frame clones only, minus some. The sample records some 40,000 clones, around 81% being singletons. The specimen sequenced was CD4+ T cells from blood buffy coats. The chain has TRBV30 and TRBJ1-5, with 8 bases lining up with TRBD1. The TCR was taken from a human donor in good health. CDR3 sequence: CAWSKGQGHQPQHF. In DNA form, the CDR3 reads TGTGCCTGGAGTAAAGGACAGGGCCATCAGCCCCAGCATTTT.